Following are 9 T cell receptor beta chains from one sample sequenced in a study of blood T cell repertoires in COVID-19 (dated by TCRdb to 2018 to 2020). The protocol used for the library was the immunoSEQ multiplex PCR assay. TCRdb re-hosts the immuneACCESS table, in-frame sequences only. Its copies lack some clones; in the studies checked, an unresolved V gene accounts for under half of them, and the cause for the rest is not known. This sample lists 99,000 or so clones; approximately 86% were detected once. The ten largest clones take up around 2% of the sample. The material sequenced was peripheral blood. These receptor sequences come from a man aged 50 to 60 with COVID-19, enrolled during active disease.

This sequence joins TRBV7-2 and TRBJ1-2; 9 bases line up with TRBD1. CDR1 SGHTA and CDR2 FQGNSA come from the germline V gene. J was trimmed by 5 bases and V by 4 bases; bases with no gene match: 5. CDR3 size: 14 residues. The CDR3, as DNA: TGTGCCAGCAGCTCACAGGGGGCGATTTATGGCTACACCTTC. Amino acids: CASSSQGAIYGYTF.

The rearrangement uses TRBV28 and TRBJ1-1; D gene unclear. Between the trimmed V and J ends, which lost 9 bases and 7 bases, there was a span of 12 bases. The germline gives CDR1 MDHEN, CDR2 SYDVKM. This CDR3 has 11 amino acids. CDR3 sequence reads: CASHYLGEAFF. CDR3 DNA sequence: TGTGCCAGTCACTATTTGGGTGAAGCTTTCTTT. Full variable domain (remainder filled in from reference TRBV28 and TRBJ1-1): DVKVTQSSRYLVKRTGEKVFLECVQDMDHENMFWYRQDPGLGLRLIYFSYDVKMKEKGDIPEGYSVSREKKERFSLILESASTNQTSMYLCASHYLGEAFFGQGTRLTVV.

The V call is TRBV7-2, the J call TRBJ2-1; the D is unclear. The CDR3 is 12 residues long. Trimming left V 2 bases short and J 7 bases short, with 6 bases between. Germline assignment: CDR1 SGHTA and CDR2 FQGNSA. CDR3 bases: TGTGCCAGCAGCTTACCCGGGAATGAGCAGTTCTTC. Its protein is CASSLPGNEQFF.

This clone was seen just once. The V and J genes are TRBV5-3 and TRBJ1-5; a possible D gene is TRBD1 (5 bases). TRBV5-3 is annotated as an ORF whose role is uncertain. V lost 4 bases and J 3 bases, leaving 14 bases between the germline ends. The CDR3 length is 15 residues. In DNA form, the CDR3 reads TGTGCCAGAAGCGACGCGGGGGGGACCAATCAGCCCCAGCATTTT. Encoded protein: CARSDAGGTNQPQHF.

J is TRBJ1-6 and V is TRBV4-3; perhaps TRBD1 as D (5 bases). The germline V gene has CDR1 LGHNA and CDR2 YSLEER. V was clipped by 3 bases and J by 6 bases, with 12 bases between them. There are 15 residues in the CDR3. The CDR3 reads CASSQSGNSNSPLHF. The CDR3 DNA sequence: TGCGCCAGCAGCCAGTCAGGGAATTCTAATTCACCCCTCCACTTT.

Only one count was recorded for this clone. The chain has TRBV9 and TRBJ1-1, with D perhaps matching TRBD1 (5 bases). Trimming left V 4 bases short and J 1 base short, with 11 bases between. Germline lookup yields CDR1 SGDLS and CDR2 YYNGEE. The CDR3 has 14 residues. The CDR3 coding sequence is TGTGCCAGCAGCCCCCCGGGGGGGAACACTGAAGCTTTCTTT. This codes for CASSPPGGNTEAFF.

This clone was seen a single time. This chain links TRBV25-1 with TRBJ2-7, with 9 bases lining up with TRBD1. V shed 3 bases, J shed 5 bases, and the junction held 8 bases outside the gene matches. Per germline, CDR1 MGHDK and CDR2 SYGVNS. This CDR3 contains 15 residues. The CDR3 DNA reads TGTGCCAGCAGTGACCCGGGACAGGGTTTTGACGAGCAGTACTTC. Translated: CASSDPGQGFDEQYF.

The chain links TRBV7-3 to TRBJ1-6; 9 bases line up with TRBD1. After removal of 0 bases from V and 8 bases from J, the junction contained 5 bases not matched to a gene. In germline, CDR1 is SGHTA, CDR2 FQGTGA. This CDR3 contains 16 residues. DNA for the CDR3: TGTGCCAGCAGCTTAACGGGGACAGGGAGGTATTCACCCCTCCACTTT. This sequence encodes CASSLTGTGRYSPLHF. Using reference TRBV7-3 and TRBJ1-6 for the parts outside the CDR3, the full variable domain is GAGVSQTPSNKVTEKGKYVELRCDPISGHTALYWYRQSLGQGPEFLIYFQGTGAADDSGLPNDRFFAVRPEGSVSTLKIQRTERGDSAVYLCASSLTGTGRYSPLHFGNGTRLTVT.

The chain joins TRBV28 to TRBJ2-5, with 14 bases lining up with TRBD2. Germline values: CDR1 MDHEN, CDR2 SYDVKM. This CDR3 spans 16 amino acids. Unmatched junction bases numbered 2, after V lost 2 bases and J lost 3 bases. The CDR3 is CASSLGLAGGEETQYF. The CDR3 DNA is TGTGCCAGCAGTTTAGGACTAGCGGGGGGCGAAGAGACCCAGTACTTC.